This T cell receptor (beta chain) was recovered during a study of patients with pleural tuberculosis. In this sample, this clonotype turned up many times. This CDR3 has 11 residues. V lost 2 bases and J lost 5, with 1 base in between. CDR1 is ENHRY and CDR2 is SYGVKD in the germline V gene. TCRdb reprocessed the reads with MiXCR, giving one entry per CDR3 protein. The sample shows around 50,000 distinct CDR3 sequences, less than 8% of them seen only once. This clonotype was obtained from a human donor with pleural tuberculosis. This sequence joins TRBV10-3 and TRBJ2-1; D is unclear. CDR3 residues: CAISEHNEQFF. For the CDR3, the DNA is TGTGCCATCAGTGAGCACAATGAGCAGTTCTTC.